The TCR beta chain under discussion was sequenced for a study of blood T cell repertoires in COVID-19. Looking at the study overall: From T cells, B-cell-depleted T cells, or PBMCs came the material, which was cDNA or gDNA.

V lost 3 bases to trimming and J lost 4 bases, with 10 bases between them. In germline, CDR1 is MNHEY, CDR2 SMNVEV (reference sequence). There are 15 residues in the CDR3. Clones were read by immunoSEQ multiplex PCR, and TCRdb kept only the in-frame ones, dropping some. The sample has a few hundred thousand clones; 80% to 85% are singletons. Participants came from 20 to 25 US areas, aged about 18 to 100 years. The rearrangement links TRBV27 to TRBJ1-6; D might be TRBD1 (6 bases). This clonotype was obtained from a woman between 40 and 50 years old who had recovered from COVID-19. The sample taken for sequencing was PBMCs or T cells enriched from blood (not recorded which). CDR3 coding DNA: TGTGCCAGCAGTTTCGGCAGGGGATATAATTCACCCCTCCACTTT. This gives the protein CASSFGRGYNSPLHF.